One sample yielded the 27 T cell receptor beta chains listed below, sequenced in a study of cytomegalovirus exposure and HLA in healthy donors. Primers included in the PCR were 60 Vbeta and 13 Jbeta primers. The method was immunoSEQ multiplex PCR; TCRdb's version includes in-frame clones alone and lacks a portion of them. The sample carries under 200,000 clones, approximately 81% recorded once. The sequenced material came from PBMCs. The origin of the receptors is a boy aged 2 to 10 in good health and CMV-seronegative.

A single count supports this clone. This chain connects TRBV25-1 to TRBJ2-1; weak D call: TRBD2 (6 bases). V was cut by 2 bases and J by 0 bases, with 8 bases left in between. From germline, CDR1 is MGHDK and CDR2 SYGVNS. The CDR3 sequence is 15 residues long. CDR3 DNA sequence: TGTGCCAGCAGTGAAGTAGCGGTCTCCTACAATGAGCAGTTCTTC. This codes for CASSEVAVSYNEQFF.

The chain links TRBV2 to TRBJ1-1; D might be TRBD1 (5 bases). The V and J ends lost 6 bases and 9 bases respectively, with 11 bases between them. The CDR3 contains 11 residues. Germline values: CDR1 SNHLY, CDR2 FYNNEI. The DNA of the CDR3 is TGTGCCAGCAGCTCGGGGGGACAAGCTTTCTTT. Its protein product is CASSSGGQAFF.

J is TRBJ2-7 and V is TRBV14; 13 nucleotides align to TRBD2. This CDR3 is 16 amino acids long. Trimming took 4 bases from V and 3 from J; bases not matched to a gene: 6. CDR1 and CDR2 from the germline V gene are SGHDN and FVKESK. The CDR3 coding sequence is TGTGCCAGCAGCCTCCTAGGACTAGCGGGAGACTACGAGCAGTACTTC. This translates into CASSLLGLAGDYEQYF. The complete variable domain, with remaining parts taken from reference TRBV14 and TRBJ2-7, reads EAGVTQFPSHSVIEKGQTVTLRCDPISGHDNLYWYRRVMGKEIKFLLHFVKESKQDESGMPNNRFLAERTGGTYSTLKVQPAELEDSGVYFCASSLLGLAGDYEQYFGPGTRLTVT.

CDR3 in DNA: TGTGCCTGGAGTGCCGCGAGGACAGGGCTCAACTATGGCTACACCTTC. Protein: CAWSAARTGLNYGYTF. This sequence joins TRBV30 and TRBJ1-2; TRBD1 matches 8 bases. This CDR3 is built from 16 residues. Unmatched junction bases numbered 9, after V lost 1 base and J lost 2 bases. CDR1 and CDR2 (germline): GTSNPN, SVGIG (reference sequence). The full variable domain, rest sourced from reference TRBV30 and TRBJ1-2, is SQTIHQWPATLVQPVGSPLSLECTVEGTSNPNLYWYRQAAGRGLQLLFYSVGIGQISSEVPQNLSASRPQDRQFILSSKKLLLSDSGFYLCAWSAARTGLNYGYTFGSGTRLTVV.

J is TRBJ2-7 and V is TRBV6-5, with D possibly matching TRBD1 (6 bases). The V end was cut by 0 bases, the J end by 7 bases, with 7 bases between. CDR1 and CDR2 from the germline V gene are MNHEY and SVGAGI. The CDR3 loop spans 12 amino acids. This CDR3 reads CASSYSRGEQYF. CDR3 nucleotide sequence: TGTGCCAGCAGTTACTCGAGGGGGGAGCAGTACTTC.

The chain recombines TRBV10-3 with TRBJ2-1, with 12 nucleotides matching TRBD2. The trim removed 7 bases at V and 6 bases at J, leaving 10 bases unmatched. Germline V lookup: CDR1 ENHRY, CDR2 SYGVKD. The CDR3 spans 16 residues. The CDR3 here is CAIKGASGRDRNEQFF. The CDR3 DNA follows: TGTGCCATCAAGGGGGCTAGCGGGAGGGATCGCAATGAGCAGTTCTTC.

The CDR3, as DNA: TGTGCCAGCAGCTGTCCGGGACAGGGTCGGTATGGCTACACCTTC. As protein: CASSCPGQGRYGYTF. This chain connects TRBV5-4 to TRBJ1-2, with 9 bases that match TRBD1. CDR1 is SGHNT and CDR2 is YYREEE in the germline V gene (reference sequence). CDR3 length equals 15 residues. V gave up 3 bases and J gave up 5 bases; unmatched junction bases: 8.

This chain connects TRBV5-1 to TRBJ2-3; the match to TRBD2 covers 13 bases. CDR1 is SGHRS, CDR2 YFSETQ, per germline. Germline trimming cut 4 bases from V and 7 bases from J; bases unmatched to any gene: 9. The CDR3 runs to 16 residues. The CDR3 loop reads CASSRTGLAGANTQYF. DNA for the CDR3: TGCGCCAGCAGCAGGACAGGACTAGCGGGAGCTAATACGCAGTATTTT.

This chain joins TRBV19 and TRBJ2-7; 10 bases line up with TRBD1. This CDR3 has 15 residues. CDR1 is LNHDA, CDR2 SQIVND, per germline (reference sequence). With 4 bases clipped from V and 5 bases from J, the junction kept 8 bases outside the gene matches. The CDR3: CASSTPGTGVHEQYF. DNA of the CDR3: TGTGCCAGTAGTACCCCCGGGACAGGGGTACACGAGCAGTACTTC. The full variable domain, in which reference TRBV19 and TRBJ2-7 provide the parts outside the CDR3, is DGGITQSPKYLFRKEGQNVTLSCEQNLNHDAMYWYRQDPGQGLRLIYYSQIVNDFQKGDIAEGYSVSREKKESFPLTVTSAQKNPTAFYLCASSTPGTGVHEQYFGPGTRLTVT.

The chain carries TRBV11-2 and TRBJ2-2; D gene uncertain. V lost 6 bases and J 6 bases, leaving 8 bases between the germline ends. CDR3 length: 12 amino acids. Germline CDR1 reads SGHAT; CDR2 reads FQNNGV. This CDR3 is CASRPLSGELFF. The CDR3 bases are TGTGCCAGCAGACCGCTATCCGGGGAGCTGTTTTTT.

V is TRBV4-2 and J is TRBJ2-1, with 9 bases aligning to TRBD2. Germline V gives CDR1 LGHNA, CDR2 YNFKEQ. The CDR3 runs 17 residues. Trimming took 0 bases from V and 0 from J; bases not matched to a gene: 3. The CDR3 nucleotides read TGTGCCAGCAGCCAAGATGAACTAGCGGGCTCCTACAATGAGCAGTTCTTC. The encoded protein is CASSQDELAGSYNEQFF.

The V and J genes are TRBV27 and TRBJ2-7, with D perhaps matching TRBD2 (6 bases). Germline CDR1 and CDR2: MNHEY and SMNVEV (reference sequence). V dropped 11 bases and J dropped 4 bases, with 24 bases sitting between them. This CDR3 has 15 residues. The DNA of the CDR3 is TGTGCCGCCGGCTGGAGGGCGGGAATACAGTACGAGCAGTACTTC. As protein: CAAGWRAGIQYEQYF.

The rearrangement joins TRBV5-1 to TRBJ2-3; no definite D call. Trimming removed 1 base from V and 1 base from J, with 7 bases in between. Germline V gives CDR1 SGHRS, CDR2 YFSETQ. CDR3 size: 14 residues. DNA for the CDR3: TGCGCCAGCAGCTTGCTGTCCGGCACAGATACGCAGTATTTT. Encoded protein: CASSLLSGTDTQYF.

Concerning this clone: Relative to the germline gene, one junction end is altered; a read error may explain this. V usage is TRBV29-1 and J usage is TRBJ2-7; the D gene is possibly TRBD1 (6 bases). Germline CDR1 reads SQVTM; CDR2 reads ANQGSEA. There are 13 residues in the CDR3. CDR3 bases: TGCAGCGTTGAGGGGGCCGCGGTCCACGAGCGGTACTTC. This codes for CSVEGAAVHERYF.

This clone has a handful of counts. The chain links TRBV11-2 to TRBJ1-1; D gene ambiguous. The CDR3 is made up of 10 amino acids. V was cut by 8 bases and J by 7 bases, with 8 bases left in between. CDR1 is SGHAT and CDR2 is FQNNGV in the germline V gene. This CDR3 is CASGPLEAFF. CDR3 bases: TGTGCCAGCGGCCCTCTTGAAGCTTTCTTT. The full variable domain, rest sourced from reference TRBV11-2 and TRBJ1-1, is EAGVAQSPRYKIIEKRQSVAFWCNPISGHATLYWYQQILGQGPKLLIQFQNNGVVDDSQLPKDRFSAERLKGVDSTLKIQPAKLEDSAVYLCASGPLEAFFGQGTRLTVV.

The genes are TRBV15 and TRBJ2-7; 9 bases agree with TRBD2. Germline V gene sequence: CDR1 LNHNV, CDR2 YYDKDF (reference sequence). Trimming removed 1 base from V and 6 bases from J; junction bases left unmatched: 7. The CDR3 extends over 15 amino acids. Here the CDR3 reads CATSRGGREATEQYF. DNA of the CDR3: TGTGCCACCAGCAGAGGCGGGAGGGAAGCGACCGAGCAGTACTTC. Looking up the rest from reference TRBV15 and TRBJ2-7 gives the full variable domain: DAMVIQNPRYQVTQFGKPVTLSCSQTLNHNVMYWYQQKSSQAPKLLFHYYDKDFNNEADTPDNFQSRRPNTSFCFLDIRSPGLGDTAMYLCATSRGGREATEQYFGPGTRLTVT.

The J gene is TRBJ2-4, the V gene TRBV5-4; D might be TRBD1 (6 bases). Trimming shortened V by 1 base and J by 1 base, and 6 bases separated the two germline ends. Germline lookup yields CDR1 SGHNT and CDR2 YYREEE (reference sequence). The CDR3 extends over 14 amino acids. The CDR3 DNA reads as TGTGCCAGCAGCTTGACAGGGGCCAAAAACATTCAGTACTTC. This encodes CASSLTGAKNIQYF.

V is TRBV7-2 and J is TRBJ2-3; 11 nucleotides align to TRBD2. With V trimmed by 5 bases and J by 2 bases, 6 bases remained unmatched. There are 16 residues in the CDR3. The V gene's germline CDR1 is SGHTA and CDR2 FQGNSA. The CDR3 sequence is CASSHVAGGTTDTQYF. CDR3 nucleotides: TGTGCCAGCAGCCATGTAGCGGGGGGGACCACAGATACGCAGTATTTT.

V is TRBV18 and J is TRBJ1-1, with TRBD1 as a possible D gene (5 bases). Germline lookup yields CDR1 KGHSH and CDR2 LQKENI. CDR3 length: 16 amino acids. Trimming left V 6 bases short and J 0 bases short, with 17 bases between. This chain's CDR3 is CASSANRGGVNTEAFF. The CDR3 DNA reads TGTGCCAGCTCCGCGAACCGGGGGGGAGTGAACACTGAAGCTTTCTTT.

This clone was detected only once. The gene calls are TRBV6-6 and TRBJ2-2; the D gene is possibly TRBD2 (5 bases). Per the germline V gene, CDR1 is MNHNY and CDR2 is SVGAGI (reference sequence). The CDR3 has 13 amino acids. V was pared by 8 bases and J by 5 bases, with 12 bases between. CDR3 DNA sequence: TGTGCCAGCGGCGGGCAGACAACCGGGGAGCTGTTTTTT. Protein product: CASGGQTTGELFF.

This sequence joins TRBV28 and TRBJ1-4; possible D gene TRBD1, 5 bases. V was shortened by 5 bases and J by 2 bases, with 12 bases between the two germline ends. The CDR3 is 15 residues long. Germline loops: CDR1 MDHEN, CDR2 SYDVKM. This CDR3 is CASSPPGGTNEKLFF. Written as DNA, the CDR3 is TGTGCCAGCAGTCCCCCGGGGGGGACTAATGAAAAACTGTTTTTT.

CDR3 residues: CASHGRDSYEQYF. Written as DNA, the CDR3 is TGTGCCAGCCATGGTCGGGACTCCTACGAGCAGTACTTC. This chain connects TRBV2 to TRBJ2-7; D might be TRBD2 (5 bases). Germline lookup yields CDR1 SNHLY and CDR2 FYNNEI. This CDR3 is built from 13 residues. Trimming stripped 8 bases from V and 0 bases from J, with 11 bases between.

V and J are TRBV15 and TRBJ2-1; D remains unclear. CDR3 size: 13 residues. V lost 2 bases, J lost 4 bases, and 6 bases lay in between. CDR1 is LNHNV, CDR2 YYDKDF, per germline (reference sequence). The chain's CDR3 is CATSRNSYNEQFF. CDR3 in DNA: TGTGCCACCAGCAGAAATAGTTACAATGAGCAGTTCTTC.

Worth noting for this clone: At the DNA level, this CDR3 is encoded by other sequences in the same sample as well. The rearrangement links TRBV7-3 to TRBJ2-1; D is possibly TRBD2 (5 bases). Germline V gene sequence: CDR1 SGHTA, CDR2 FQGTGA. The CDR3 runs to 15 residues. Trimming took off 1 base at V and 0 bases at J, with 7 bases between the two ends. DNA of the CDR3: TGTGCCAGCAGCTTAAGTGGGAGCTCCTACAATGAGCAGTTCTTC. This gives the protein CASSLSGSSYNEQFF.

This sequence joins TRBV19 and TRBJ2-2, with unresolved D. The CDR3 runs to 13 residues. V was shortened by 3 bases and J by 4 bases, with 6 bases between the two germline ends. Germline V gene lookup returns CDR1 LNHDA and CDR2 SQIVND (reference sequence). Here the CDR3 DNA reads TGTGCCAGTAGTATTATTTTCACCGGGGAGCTGTTTTTT. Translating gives CASSIIFTGELFF.

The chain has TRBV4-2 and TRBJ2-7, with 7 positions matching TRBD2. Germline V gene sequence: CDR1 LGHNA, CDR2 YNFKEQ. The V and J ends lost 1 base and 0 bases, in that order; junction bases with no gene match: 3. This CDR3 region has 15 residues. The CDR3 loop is CASSQGRTSSYEQYF. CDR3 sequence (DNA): TGTGCCAGCAGCCAAGGGAGGACTAGCTCCTACGAGCAGTACTTC.

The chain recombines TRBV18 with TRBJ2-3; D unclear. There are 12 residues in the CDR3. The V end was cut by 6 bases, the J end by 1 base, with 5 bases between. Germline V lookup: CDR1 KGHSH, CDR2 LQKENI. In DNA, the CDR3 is TGTGCCAGCTCCCCGGGCACAGATACGCAGTATTTT. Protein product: CASSPGTDTQYF. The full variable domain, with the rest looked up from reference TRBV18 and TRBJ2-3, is NAGVMQNPRHLVRRRGQEARLRCSPMKGHSHVYWYRQLPEEGLKFMVYLQKENIIDESGMPKERFSAEFPKEGPSILRIQQVVRGDSAAYFCASSPGTDTQYFGPGTRLTVL.